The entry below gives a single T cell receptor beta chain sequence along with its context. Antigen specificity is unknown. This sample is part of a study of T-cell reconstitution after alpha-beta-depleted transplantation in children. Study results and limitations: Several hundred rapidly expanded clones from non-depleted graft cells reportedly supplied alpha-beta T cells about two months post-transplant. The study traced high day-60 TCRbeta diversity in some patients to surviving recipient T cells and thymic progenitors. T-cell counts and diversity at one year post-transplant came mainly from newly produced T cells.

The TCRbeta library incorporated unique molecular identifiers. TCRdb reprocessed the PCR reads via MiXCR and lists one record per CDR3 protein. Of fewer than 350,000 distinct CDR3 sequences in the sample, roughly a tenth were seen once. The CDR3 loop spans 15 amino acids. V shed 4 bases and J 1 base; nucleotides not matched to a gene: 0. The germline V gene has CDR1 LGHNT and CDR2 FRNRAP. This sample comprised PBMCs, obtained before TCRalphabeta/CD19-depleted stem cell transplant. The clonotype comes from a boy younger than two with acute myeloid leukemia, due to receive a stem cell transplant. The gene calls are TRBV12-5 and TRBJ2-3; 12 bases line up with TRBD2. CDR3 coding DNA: TGTGCTAGTGGTTCTAGCGGGGGGGGCACAGATACGCAGTATTTT. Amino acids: CASGSSGGGTDTQYF. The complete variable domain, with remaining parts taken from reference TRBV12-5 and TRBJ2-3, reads DARVTQTPRHKVTEMGQEVTMRCQPILGHNTVFWYRQTMMQGLELLAYFRNRAPLDDSGMPKDRFSAEMPDATLATLKIQPSEPRDSAVYFCASGSSGGGTDTQYFGPGTRLTVL.